These 32 T cell receptor beta chains came from one sample sequenced in a study of blood T cells in healthy people across ages. Next came a second PCR, run for roughly 6 to 11 cycles, which used a sample-barcoded 5' primer along with a J-beta primer mix. One entry per CDR3 protein results from TCRdb running MiXCR on the 5' RACE reads. The profile shows more than 700,000 distinct CDR3 sequences, about 42% of them singletons. The sample was blood. These TCRs come from a man at least 80 years old in good health.

The V and J genes are TRBV28 and TRBJ2-4; a weak D match, TRBD1 (5 bases). Looked up from germline, CDR1 is MDHEN and CDR2 is SYDVKM. V lost 1 base to trimming and J lost 9 bases, with 13 bases between them. CDR3 size: 14 residues. CDR3 in amino acids: CASSLLQGSSIQYF. The CDR3 DNA reads as TGTGCCAGCAGTTTATTGCAGGGTTCAAGCATTCAGTACTTC.

The chain employs TRBV7-2 and TRBJ2-7; 7 bases fit TRBD2. Germline V gene lookup returns CDR1 SGHTA and CDR2 FQGNSA. V lost 6 bases, J lost 3 bases, and 8 bases stayed unmatched. There are 14 residues in the CDR3. The CDR3: CASSVGGRIYEQYF. As DNA, the CDR3 is TGTGCCAGCAGTGTTGGCGGGAGAATCTACGAGCAGTACTTC.

The CDR3 here is CASRGQLYNEQFF. The CDR3 DNA reads as TGTGCCAGCAGGGGACAGCTTTACAATGAGCAGTTCTTC. The genes are TRBV6-6 and TRBJ2-1; 7 positions match TRBD1. The CDR3 contains 13 residues. Germline lookup yields CDR1 MNHNY and CDR2 SVGAGI (reference sequence). V was pared by 6 bases and J by 4 bases, with 3 bases of the junction left unmatched.

This clonotype has ten or more counts. The CDR3 bases are TGTGCCAGCAGTTCCTTCCCGGGACAGGGACGCTACGAGCAGTACTTC. As protein: CASSSFPGQGRYEQYF. This chain connects TRBV28 to TRBJ2-7, with 9 nucleotides matching TRBD1. The germline gives CDR1 MDHEN, CDR2 SYDVKM. V lost 4 bases and J lost 3; bases outside the gene matches: 10. The CDR3 is made up of 16 amino acids.

The rearrangement links TRBV7-2 to TRBJ2-5, with TRBD2 as a possible D gene (7 bases). TRBJ2-7 matches the DNA end more closely, so the J call is doubtful. The CDR3 consists of 12 residues. The germline gives CDR1 SGHTA, CDR2 FQGNSA. The DNA of the CDR3 is TGTGCCAGCACCGAGGGGGGGCGCGAGCAGTACTTC. Translation gives CASTEGGREQYF.

This clonotype was observed a few times. The V call is TRBV7-9, the J call TRBJ2-2; unclear D gene. This CDR3 region has 16 residues. The V and J ends lost 5 bases and 0 bases respectively, with 13 bases between them. Germline CDR1 is SEHNR and CDR2 is FQNEAQ (reference sequence). CDR3 in DNA: TGTGCCAGCAGCCCAAAATCCGACGCGAACACCGGGGAGCTGTTTTTT. It specifies CASSPKSDANTGELFF.

This clonotype was observed a handful of times. The chain is built from TRBV20-1 and TRBJ2-6, with D perhaps TRBD1 (6 bases). V lost 0 bases, J lost 0 bases, and 6 bases lay in between. Germline lookup yields CDR1 DFQATT and CDR2 SNEGSKA (reference sequence). The CDR3 totals 15 residues. This CDR3 reads CSAREGASGANVLTF. The CDR3 nucleotides read TGCAGTGCTAGAGAGGGGGCCTCTGGGGCCAACGTCCTGACTTTC.

The chain links TRBV7-2 to TRBJ1-5; D gene uncertain. Germline V CDR1 and CDR2: SGHTA, FQGNSA. Trimming stripped 0 bases from V and 1 base from J, with 13 bases between. The CDR3 is made up of 17 amino acids. The CDR3 here is CASSLAFLPTSNQPQHF. Written as DNA, the CDR3 is TGTGCCAGCAGCTTAGCTTTTCTTCCGACGAGCAATCAGCCCCAGCATTTT.

The V and J genes are TRBV12-3 or TRBV12-4 and TRBJ1-2, with D possibly matching TRBD1 (6 bases). Trimming cost V 8 bases and J 7 bases, with 17 bases left between them. This CDR3 contains 13 residues. For the CDR3, the DNA is TGTGCCAGCTCTCAAGTGATCAGGGGTGGCTACACCTTC. As protein: CASSQVIRGGYTF.

As for this clonotype: One base away lies a much larger clone, so this may be a sequencing read error. The V call is TRBV7-7, the J call TRBJ2-7, with D perhaps matching TRBD1 or TRBD2 (5 bases each). Germline V CDR1 and CDR2: SSHAT, FNYEAQ (reference sequence). The length of the CDR3 is 16 residues. In nucleotides, the CDR3 is TGTGCTAGCAGCCCCCTTGGGGGAGAATCCTACAATGAGCAGTACTTC. Encoded protein: CASSPLGGESYNEQYF.

The chain combines TRBV28 with TRBJ2-5; no reliable D call. Trimming stripped 7 bases from V and 5 bases from J, with 17 bases between. The germline gives CDR1 MDHEN, CDR2 SYDVKM. The CDR3 is 14 amino acids. The CDR3 loop reads CASKRTVTSETQYF. Here the CDR3 DNA reads TGTGCCAGCAAAAGGACGGTGACCTCGGAGACCCAGTACTTC. Using reference TRBV28 and TRBJ2-5 for the parts outside the CDR3, the full variable domain is DVKVTQSSRYLVKRTGEKVFLECVQDMDHENMFWYRQDPGLGLRLIYFSYDVKMKEKGDIPEGYSVSREKKERFSLILESASTNQTSMYLCASKRTVTSETQYFGPGTRLLVL.

The genes are TRBV6-1 and TRBJ2-7; 10 bases align to TRBD2. The trim removed 4 bases at V and 7 bases at J, leaving 10 bases unmatched. The CDR3 is 15 residues long. Germline CDR1 is MNHNS and CDR2 is SASEGT. CDR3 protein: CASSVTSGPYNEQYF. As DNA, the CDR3 is TGTGCCAGCAGTGTGACTAGCGGGCCCTACAATGAGCAGTACTTC.

This chain joins TRBV29-1 and TRBJ2-1, with D unresolved. The CDR3 sequence is 14 residues long. The germline V gene encodes CDR1 SQVTM and CDR2 ANQGSEA. With 3 bases removed from V and 0 bases from J, the gap between germline ends came to 9 bases. CDR3 protein: CSVDLSSSYNEQFF. The CDR3 nucleotides are TGCAGCGTTGATCTCTCGAGCTCCTACAATGAGCAGTTCTTC.

This clonotype has more than one count but fewer than ten. The genes are TRBV15 and TRBJ1-1, with TRBD1 as a possible D gene (5 bases). The V end lost 1 base, the J end lost 1 base, and 13 bases lay between the germline ends. Germline CDR1 reads LNHNV; CDR2 reads YYDKDF (reference sequence). The CDR3 spans 16 residues. The CDR3 here is CATSRGPGGENTEAFF. Here the CDR3 DNA reads TGTGCCACCAGCAGAGGGCCCGGGGGGGAGAACACTGAAGCTTTCTTT.

The table lists this clonotype with a few counts. This chain uses TRBV6-5 with TRBJ2-3; 7 bases map to TRBD2. Germline trimming cut 6 bases from V and 11 bases from J; bases unmatched to any gene: 8. The CDR3 is made up of 12 amino acids. The germline CDR1 and CDR2 sequences are MNHEY and SVGAGI. The CDR3 is CASRAGDRRQYF. The CDR3 DNA reads as TGTGCCAGCAGGGCGGGAGACCGTAGGCAGTATTTT.

Only one count was recorded for this clonotype. This rearrangement joins TRBV12-3 or TRBV12-4 to TRBJ1-4, with D tentatively TRBD1 (6 bases). Trimming left V 5 bases short and J 8 bases short, with 18 bases between. The CDR3 covers 15 residues. The CDR3 DNA is TGTGCCAGCAGTGACAGGACCGCCCGGGGAGAAAAACTGTTTTTT. Protein: CASSDRTARGEKLFF.

CDR3 protein: CASSPQVKSYEQYF. In DNA, the CDR3 is TGTGCCAGCAGTCCTCAGGTGAAATCCTACGAGCAGTACTTC. The V call is TRBV28, the J call TRBJ2-7, with D uncertain. From germline, CDR1 is MDHEN and CDR2 SYDVKM. The CDR3 contains 14 residues. V was pared by 5 bases and J by 1 base, with 12 bases between.

This clonotype showed up just a few times. The chain uses TRBV4-1 and TRBJ2-1; D is unresolved. V lost 1 base and J lost 9, with 7 bases in between. This CDR3 is 12 amino acids long. Germline V CDR1 and CDR2: MGHRA, YSYEKL. The DNA for the CDR3 is TGCGCCAGCAGCCAAGTAAAGGGTGAGCAGTTCTTC. Protein product: CASSQVKGEQFF.

A few counts support this clonotype. This chain uses TRBV6-2 or TRBV6-3 with TRBJ2-7, with D possibly TRBD1 on 6 matching bases. This CDR3 spans 15 amino acids. Trimming took off 6 bases at V and 1 base at J, with 16 bases between the two ends. The V gene's germline CDR1 is MNHEY and CDR2 SVGEGT. Here the CDR3 reads CASRLRDILSYEQYF. The CDR3 bases are TGTGCCAGCAGACTTCGGGACATTTTATCCTACGAGCAGTACTTC.

This clonotype was recorded a few times. V usage is TRBV28 and J usage is TRBJ2-7, with 12 positions matching TRBD2. V gave up 6 bases and J gave up 5 bases; unmatched junction bases: 11. This CDR3 contains 16 residues. Germline CDR1 is MDHEN and CDR2 is SYDVKM. This CDR3 reads CASSTRTSGIQDEQYF. In nucleotides, the CDR3 is TGTGCCAGCAGCACACGGACTAGCGGGATACAGGACGAGCAGTACTTC.

For this clonotype: One base away lies a much larger clone, so this may be a sequencing read error. The rearrangement links TRBV5-1 to TRBJ2-7; 11 bases are a match to TRBD2. Per the germline V gene, CDR1 is SGHRS and CDR2 is YFSETQ. V was pared by 0 bases and J by 7 bases, with 15 bases of the junction left unmatched. The CDR3 consists of 18 residues. CDR3 sequence: CASSLGAFASGRMDEQYF. The CDR3 nucleotides are TGCGCCAGCAGCTTGGGGGCCTTCGCTAGCGGGAGGATGGATGAGCAGTACTTC.

The rearrangement links TRBV12-3 or TRBV12-4 to TRBJ2-5, with D perhaps TRBD1 or TRBD2 (7 bases each). The J call may be faulty, since TRBJ2-7 better matches the DNA end. The CDR3 has 16 residues. CDR3 coding DNA: TGTGCCAGCAGTCCTACAGGGGTTCGGGGGGCTTACGAGCAGTACTTC. Translation gives CASSPTGVRGAYEQYF.

The rearrangement links TRBV5-6 to TRBJ1-1; a possible D gene is TRBD1 (5 bases). The germline V gene encodes CDR1 SGHDT and CDR2 YYEEEE. The ends were cut back, 4 bases at V and 7 bases at J, with 11 bases in the middle. The CDR3 runs 12 residues. The CDR3: CASSLGPGEAFF. CDR3 coding DNA: TGTGCCAGCAGCCTGGGACCTGGTGAAGCTTTCTTT.

V gene TRBV5-4 combines with J gene TRBJ2-1; 10 bases are a match to TRBD1. The CDR3 sequence is 14 residues long. The junction had 3 bases not matched to a gene; V was cut back by 4 bases and J by 5 bases. Germline V CDR1 and CDR2: SGHNT, YYREEE (reference sequence). This CDR3 reads CASSRGTGDNEQFF. CDR3 bases: TGTGCCAGCAGCAGAGGGACAGGGGACAATGAGCAGTTCTTC.

The chain uses TRBV6-5 and TRBJ1-1; D not certain. The V gene's germline CDR1 is MNHEY and CDR2 SVGAGI. This CDR3 is built from 15 residues. Between the trimmed V and J ends, which lost 8 bases and 0 bases, there was a span of 16 bases. DNA for the CDR3: TGTGCCAGCTGGCCGGCAGTTATAATGAACACTGAAGCTTTCTTT. Translation gives CASWPAVIMNTEAFF.

The chain recombines TRBV28 with TRBJ2-1; 9 bases are a match to TRBD2. J was trimmed by 6 bases and V by 6 bases; bases with no gene match: 9. The CDR3 sequence is 15 residues long. Germline CDR1 is MDHEN and CDR2 is SYDVKM. CDR3 region: CASSSASGTFNEQFF. CDR3 nucleotides: TGTGCCAGCAGCTCGGCTAGCGGGACATTCAATGAGCAGTTCTTC.

The sample holds a few counts of this clonotype. The V and J genes are TRBV13 and TRBJ2-6; no reliable D call. This CDR3 is 15 amino acids long. Germline CDR1 and CDR2: PRHDT and FYEKMQ (reference sequence). V was pared by 5 bases and J by 1 base, with 9 bases between. The CDR3 is CASSPSASGANVLTF. In DNA form, the CDR3 reads TGTGCCAGCAGCCCTTCAGCGTCTGGGGCCAACGTCCTGACTTTC.

CDR3 region: CASSFLWDPEQYF. Here the CDR3 DNA reads TGTGCCAGCAGTTTCCTTTGGGACCCCGAGCAGTACTTC. The chain joins TRBV28 to TRBJ2-7; the D gene could be TRBD1 or TRBD2 (5 bases each). The CDR3 sequence is 13 residues long. The germline CDR1 and CDR2 sequences are MDHEN and SYDVKM. With 3 bases removed from V and 6 bases from J, the gap between germline ends came to 12 bases.

V and J are TRBV2 and TRBJ2-3; no reliable D call. The germline V gene encodes CDR1 SNHLY and CDR2 FYNNEI. With 3 bases removed from V and 1 base from J, the gap between germline ends came to 14 bases. CDR3 length equals 16 residues. CDR3 DNA: TGTGCCAGCAGTGATTCTAGGTTAATCCGCACAGATACGCAGTATTTT. Residues: CASSDSRLIRTDTQYF.

This clonotype was counted a single time. The CDR3 loop reads CSATPTSGRSFYNEQFF. In DNA form, the CDR3 reads TGCAGTGCTACACCTACTAGCGGGAGGTCCTTCTACAATGAGCAGTTCTTC. The chain is built from TRBV20-1 and TRBJ2-1; the match to TRBD2 covers 12 bases. There are 17 residues in the CDR3. Germline CDR1 reads DFQATT; CDR2 reads SNEGSKA (reference sequence). The V segment lost 4 bases and the J segment 3 bases; nucleotides outside the gene matches: 10.

The DNA of the CDR3 is TGTGCCAGCAGTCCTACAGGGGGCATTGAGCAGTTCTTC. Its translation: CASSPTGGIEQFF. The chain links TRBV12-3 or TRBV12-4 to TRBJ2-1; 9 bases align to TRBD1. The CDR3 is 13 residues long. V lost 5 bases to trimming and J lost 9 bases; unmatched junction nucleotides: 5.

The CDR3 region has the DNA TGTGCCAGCAGCAAATATCACCCGCGGGACAATGAGCAGTACTTC. This codes for CASSKYHPRDNEQYF. The chain joins TRBV21-1 to TRBJ2-5; the table's D gene call, TRBD1, was not cross checked with the DNA. TRBV21-1 is reported as a pseudogene. The CDR3 totals 15 residues.